This record concerns one TCR beta chain sequence. CDR3 length: 15 amino acids. Between the trimmed V and J ends, which lost 0 bases and 4 bases, there was a span of 12 bases. Per the germline V gene, CDR1 is KGHSY and CDR2 is FQNENV. The data were taken from a study of blood T cell repertoires in COVID-19. Across the study: COVID-19 samples from acute and convalescent phases originated in the United States, Italy and Spain.

Here immunoSEQ multiplex PCR was the method, and the copy in TCRdb shows in-frame clones only, minus some. The sample consists of some 200,000 clones, 80% to 85% of them appearing once. The chain combines TRBV16 with TRBJ1-2; a possible D gene is TRBD1 (6 bases). The sample comprised peripheral blood. This receptor was taken from a woman of 80 years or more with COVID-19, enrolled during active disease. The DNA of the CDR3 is TGTGCCAGCAGCCAATCTGAAGGACAGCTCTATGGCTACACCTTC. This encodes CASSQSEGQLYGYTF.